Following are 21 T cell receptor beta chains from one sample sequenced in a study of T cells in Graves' hyperthyroidism and ophthalmopathy. Amplified TCR beta CDR3 regions derived from RNA transcripts. An initial round of RT-PCR targeting the TCR CDR3 relied on the HTBI primer set. TCRdb reprocessed the multiplex PCR reads via MiXCR and lists one record per CDR3 protein. The profile shows roughly 170,000 distinct CDR3 sequences, 9.4% of them singletons. The sequencing input was blood. Receptors were obtained from a woman aged 18-29 years with Graves' hyperthyroidism that later progressed to Graves' ophthalmopathy.

J is TRBJ2-5 and V is TRBV14; the match to TRBD2 covers 9 bases. J was trimmed by 0 bases and V by 5 bases; bases with no gene match: 22. Germline CDR1 is SGHDN and CDR2 is FVKESK. The CDR3 consists of 21 residues. As DNA, the CDR3 is TGTGCCAGCAGCAGTCCCCAAGATAGAGGGACTAGCCGATCGTACCAAGAGACCCAGTACTTC. Translation gives CASSSPQDRGTSRSYQETQYF.

This clonotype was found many times. The V call is TRBV7-8, the J call TRBJ2-5; D remains unclear. Germline CDR1 and CDR2: SGHVS and FQNEAQ. CDR3 length: 13 amino acids. Trimming left V 2 bases short and J 4 bases short, with 8 bases between. CDR3 loop: CASSLTPRETQYF. DNA for the CDR3: TGTGCCAGCAGCTTAACACCCCGAGAGACCCAGTACTTC.

This clonotype was detected only a few times. This rearrangement joins TRBV7-9 to TRBJ2-3; 10 bases agree with TRBD1. Trimming cost V 4 bases and J 2 bases; bases outside gene matches: 6. CDR1 is SEHNR, CDR2 FQNEAQ, per germline (reference sequence). This CDR3 has 16 amino acids. CDR3 DNA sequence: TGTGCCAGCAGCTCCAGGACAGGGGGAGTCACAGATACGCAGTATTTT. This gives the protein CASSSRTGGVTDTQYF.

This clonotype was detected many times. This chain uses TRBV12-3 or TRBV12-4 with TRBJ1-3; D gene unclear. The V and J ends lost 8 bases and 5 bases respectively, with 13 bases between them. The CDR3 sequence is 13 residues long. CDR3 protein: CASSRGRRNTIYF. The CDR3 nucleotides read TGTGCCAGCTCCCGTGGCAGGAGAAACACCATATATTTT.

This clonotype was recorded at least ten times. The chain links TRBV5-6 to TRBJ1-5; the match to TRBD1 covers 8 bases. Trimming took 3 bases from V and 6 from J; bases not matched to a gene: 2. Germline CDR1 SGHDT, CDR2 YYEEEE. The CDR3 runs 13 residues. CDR3 in DNA: TGTGCCAGCAGCTCGACAGGGGCTCAGCCCCAGCATTTT. Its protein product is CASSSTGAQPQHF.

To note about this clonotype: A much larger clone sits a single nucleotide away, making a read error possible. The chain uses TRBV12-3 or TRBV12-4 and TRBJ2-1, with 8 bases aligning to TRBD2. V gave up 4 bases and J gave up 8 bases; unmatched junction bases: 7. This CDR3 spans 14 amino acids. The CDR3 loop is CASSSGLGKHEQFF. The CDR3 DNA is TGTGCCAGCAGTTCGGGACTAGGTAAACATGAGCAGTTCTTC.

This clonotype was observed at least ten times. The genes are TRBV29-1 and TRBJ1-2; no clear D gene. Germline assignment: CDR1 SQVTM and CDR2 ANQGSEA. V lost 4 bases and J 8 bases, leaving 8 bases between the germline ends. CDR3 length equals 10 residues. The chain's CDR3 is CSVGVDGYTF. The CDR3 DNA reads TGCAGCGTTGGGGTTGACGGCTACACCTTC. The variable domain in full, with the rest retrieved from reference TRBV29-1 and TRBJ1-2, is SAVISQKPSRDICQRGTSLTIQCQVDSQVTMMFWYRQQPGQSLTLIATANQGSEATYESGFVIDKFPISRPNLTFSTLTVSNMSPEDSSIYLCSVGVDGYTFGSGTRLTVV.

This clonotype was counted many times. This chain links TRBV27 with TRBJ2-2, with 9 positions matching TRBD1. Germline V gene sequence: CDR1 MNHEY, CDR2 SMNVEV (reference sequence). CDR3 length: 15 residues. The junction had 8 bases not matched to a gene; V was cut back by 6 bases and J by 6 bases. The DNA of the CDR3 is TGTGCCAGCAGCCCTTTCGACAGGGGGGCCGGGGAGCTGTTTTTT. Translating gives CASSPFDRGAGELFF.

The gene calls are TRBV24-1 and TRBJ2-2; D is unclear. This CDR3 is 15 amino acids long. V lost 5 bases to trimming and J lost 4 bases, with 13 bases between them. The germline CDR1 and CDR2 sequences are KGHDR and SFDVKD. CDR3 sequence: CATSVGSRSTGELFF. In DNA form, the CDR3 reads TGTGCCACCAGTGTGGGCAGCAGGAGCACCGGGGAGCTGTTTTTT.

The table lists this clonotype with many counts. The rearrangement joins TRBV20-1 to TRBJ2-2; the D is unclear. Germline V lookup: CDR1 DFQATT, CDR2 SNEGSKA (reference sequence). The CDR3 is 16 residues long. V lost 1 base and J lost 1, with 13 bases in between. CDR3: CSARVPELVNTGELFF. For the CDR3, the DNA is TGCAGTGCTAGAGTCCCGGAGTTGGTGAACACCGGGGAGCTGTTTTTT.

This clonotype was recorded at least ten times. The V gene is TRBV2, the J gene TRBJ1-2, with D perhaps TRBD1 (5 bases). Trimming left V 5 bases short and J 7 bases short, with 11 bases between. The CDR3 covers 12 residues. CDR1 is SNHLY, CDR2 FYNNEI, per germline. The CDR3 spells CASSQTGAGYTF. In DNA form, the CDR3 reads TGTGCCAGCAGTCAAACAGGTGCTGGCTACACCTTC.

In this sample, this clonotype turned up many times. The DNA for the CDR3 is TGCAGCGTTGAAGAGCGGGGGAAGGCGAACTATGGCTACACCTTC. It translates to CSVEERGKANYGYTF. The chain recombines TRBV29-1 with TRBJ1-2; D possibly corresponds to TRBD1 (5 bases). Trimming cost V 0 bases and J 2 bases, with 13 bases left between them. The CDR3 covers 15 residues. Germline values: CDR1 SQVTM, CDR2 ANQGSEA.

This clonotype was seen more than once but under ten times. The chain employs TRBV20-1 and TRBJ1-5; TRBD1 matches 9 bases. This CDR3 spans 17 amino acids. Germline loops: CDR1 DFQATT, CDR2 SNEGSKA (reference sequence). V dropped 2 bases and J dropped 5; count of bases not matched to a gene: 13. CDR3 nucleotide sequence: TGCAGTGCTAGAAAGGGACAGGGAGTCAACCCCGATCAGCCCCAGCATTTT. Translating gives CSARKGQGVNPDQPQHF.

This clonotype was detected many times. The V gene is TRBV20-1, the J gene TRBJ2-7; D is ambiguous. This CDR3 has 11 residues. The ends were cut back, 3 bases at V and 4 bases at J, with 7 bases in the middle. CDR1 is DFQATT and CDR2 is SNEGSKA in the germline V gene (reference sequence). The CDR3 protein is CSASGLYEQYF. CDR3 DNA sequence: TGCAGTGCTAGTGGCCTTTACGAGCAGTACTTC.

This clonotype was counted many times. The chain has TRBV29-1 and TRBJ2-4, with 7 bases lining up with TRBD1. V trimming: 6 bases; J trimming: 3 bases; junction bases outside the gene matches: 11. The germline CDR1 and CDR2 sequences are SQVTM and ANQGSEA. This CDR3 spans 15 amino acids. The chain's CDR3 is CSVKQGFRSKNIQYF. Here the CDR3 DNA reads TGCAGCGTGAAACAGGGGTTTAGGAGCAAAAACATTCAGTACTTC.

This clonotype was seen ten or more times. The chain combines TRBV7-3 with TRBJ1-2; 7 bases are a match to TRBD1. Losses at the gene ends were 4 bases for V and 4 bases for J; bases not matched to a gene: 12. Germline lookup yields CDR1 SGHTA and CDR2 FQGTGA. The CDR3 has 16 amino acids. CDR3 sequence reads: CASSSSDRVKTYGYTF. CDR3 nucleotide sequence: TGTGCCAGCAGCTCCTCCGACAGGGTCAAGACCTATGGCTACACCTTC.

This clonotype was seen many times. This sequence joins TRBV7-8 and TRBJ1-1; a possible D gene is TRBD1 (6 bases). Germline V gives CDR1 SGHVS, CDR2 FQNEAQ. The CDR3 is 16 amino acids. Between the trimmed V and J ends, which lost 1 base and 0 bases, there was a span of 12 bases. CDR3 residues: CASSLEGVGVNTEAFF. CDR3 sequence (DNA): TGTGCCAGCAGCTTAGAGGGGGTCGGAGTGAACACTGAAGCTTTCTTT.

A remark on this clonotype: A much larger clone is a single base away; this may be a read error. Lacking the conserved final phenylalanine or tryptophan, this CDR3 likely reflects a read error. The V and J genes are TRBV27 and TRBJ1-2; D is uncertain. Trimming left V 2 bases short and J 2 bases short, with 9 bases between. The CDR3 is 14 residues long. Germline lookup yields CDR1 MNHEY and CDR2 SMNVEV (reference sequence). The DNA for the CDR3 is TGTGCCAGCAGTTTAGTAGCGGAAAACTATGGCTACACCCTC. Its protein is CASSLVAENYGYTL.

This clonotype was seen many times. This rearrangement joins TRBV6-4 to TRBJ2-1; 9 bases agree with TRBD2. The CDR3 totals 14 residues. Trimming removed 5 bases from V and 6 bases from J; junction bases left unmatched: 5. Germline CDR1 is MRHNA and CDR2 is SNTAGT. The CDR3 nucleotides read TGTGCCAGCAGTTCGACTAGCGGTAGCAATGAGCAGTTCTTC. This gives the protein CASSSTSGSNEQFF.

This clonotype was counted many times. The chain combines TRBV20-1 with TRBJ2-4; a weak D match, TRBD2 (5 bases). This CDR3 region has 15 residues. Trimming pared 6 bases from V and 0 bases from J, leaving 15 bases between. Germline V lookup: CDR1 DFQATT, CDR2 SNEGSKA (reference sequence). The CDR3 DNA follows: TGCAGTGCCAGGACTTTAGAGGGAGCCAAAAACATTCAGTACTTC. Protein product: CSARTLEGAKNIQYF.

The chain couples TRBV19 to TRBJ2-3; no clear D gene. V gave up 4 bases and J gave up 1 base, with 9 bases separating them. There are 14 residues in the CDR3. Germline CDR1 and CDR2: LNHDA and SQIVND (reference sequence). CDR3 nucleotide sequence: TGTGCCAGTAGTAGGCGTATGCGCACAGATACGCAGTATTTT. Translated: CASSRRMRTDTQYF.